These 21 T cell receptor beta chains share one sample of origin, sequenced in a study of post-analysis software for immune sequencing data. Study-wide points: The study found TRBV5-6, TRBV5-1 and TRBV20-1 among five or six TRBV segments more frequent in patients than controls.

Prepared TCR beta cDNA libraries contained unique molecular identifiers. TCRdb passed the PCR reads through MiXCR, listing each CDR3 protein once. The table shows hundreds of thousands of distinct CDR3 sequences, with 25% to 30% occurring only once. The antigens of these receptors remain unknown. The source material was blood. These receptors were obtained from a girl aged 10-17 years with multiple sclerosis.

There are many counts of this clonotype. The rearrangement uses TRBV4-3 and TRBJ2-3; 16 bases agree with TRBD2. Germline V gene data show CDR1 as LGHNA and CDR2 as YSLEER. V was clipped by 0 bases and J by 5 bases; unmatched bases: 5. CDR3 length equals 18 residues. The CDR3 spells CASSQDRGLAGGQDTQYF. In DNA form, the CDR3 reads TGCGCCAGCAGCCAAGATCGGGGACTAGCGGGAGGGCAAGATACGCAGTATTTT.

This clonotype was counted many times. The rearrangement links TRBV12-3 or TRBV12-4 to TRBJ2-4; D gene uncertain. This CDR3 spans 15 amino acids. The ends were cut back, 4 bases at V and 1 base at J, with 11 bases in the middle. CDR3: CASSSPAEAKNIQYF. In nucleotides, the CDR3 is TGTGCCAGCAGTTCCCCGGCGGAGGCCAAAAACATTCAGTACTTC.

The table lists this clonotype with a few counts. The CDR3 DNA reads as TGTGCCAGCAGTTCGAGCTCTAGCGGGCCATACAATGAGCAGTTCTTC. This codes for CASSSSSSGPYNEQFF. The gene calls are TRBV28 and TRBJ2-1; 8 bases fit TRBD2. Germline V gives CDR1 MDHEN, CDR2 SYDVKM. This CDR3 region has 16 residues. The V and J ends lost 4 bases and 4 bases, in that order; junction bases with no gene match: 9. The full variable domain, with the rest looked up from reference TRBV28 and TRBJ2-1, is DVKVTQSSRYLVKRTGEKVFLECVQDMDHENMFWYRQDPGLGLRLIYFSYDVKMKEKGDIPEGYSVSREKKERFSLILESASTNQTSMYLCASSSSSSGPYNEQFFGPGTRLTVL.

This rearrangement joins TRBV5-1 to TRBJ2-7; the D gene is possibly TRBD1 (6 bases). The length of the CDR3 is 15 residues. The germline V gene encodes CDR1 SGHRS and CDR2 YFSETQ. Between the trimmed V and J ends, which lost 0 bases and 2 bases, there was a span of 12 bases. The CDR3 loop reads CASSLVPGAPYEQYF. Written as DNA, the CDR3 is TGCGCCAGCAGCTTGGTTCCAGGGGCCCCCTACGAGCAGTACTTC. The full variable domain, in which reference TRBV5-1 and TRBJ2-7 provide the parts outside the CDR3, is KAGVTQTPRYLIKTRGQQVTLSCSPISGHRSVSWYQQTPGQGLQFLFEYFSETQRNKGNFPGRFSGRQFSNSRSEMNVSTLELGDSALYLCASSLVPGAPYEQYFGPGTRLTVT.

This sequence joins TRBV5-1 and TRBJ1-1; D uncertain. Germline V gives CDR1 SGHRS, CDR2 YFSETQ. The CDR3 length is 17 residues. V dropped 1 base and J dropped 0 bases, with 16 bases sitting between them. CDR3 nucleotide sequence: TGCGCCAGCAGCTTGTCGGGTCACGAGTGGATGAACACTGAAGCTTTCTTT. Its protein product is CASSLSGHEWMNTEAFF.

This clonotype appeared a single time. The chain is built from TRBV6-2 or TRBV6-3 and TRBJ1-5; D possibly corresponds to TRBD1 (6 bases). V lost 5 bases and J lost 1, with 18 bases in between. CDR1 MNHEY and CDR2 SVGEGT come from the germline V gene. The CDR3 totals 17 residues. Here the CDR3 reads CASSATRGTRSNQPQHF. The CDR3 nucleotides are TGTGCCAGCAGTGCGACCAGGGGCACCCGGAGCAATCAGCCCCAGCATTTT.

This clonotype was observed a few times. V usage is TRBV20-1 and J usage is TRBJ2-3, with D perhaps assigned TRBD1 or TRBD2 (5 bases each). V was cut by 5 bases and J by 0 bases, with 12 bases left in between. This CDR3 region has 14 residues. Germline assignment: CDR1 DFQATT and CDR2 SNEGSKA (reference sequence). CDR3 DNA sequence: TGCAGTGCTGAGGGACCGACTAGCACAGATACGCAGTATTTT. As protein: CSAEGPTSTDTQYF.

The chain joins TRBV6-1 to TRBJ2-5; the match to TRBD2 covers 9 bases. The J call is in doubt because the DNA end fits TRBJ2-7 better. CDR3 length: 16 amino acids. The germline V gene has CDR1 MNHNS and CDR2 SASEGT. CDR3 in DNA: TGTGCCAGCAGTGAAGACGGGCGGGAGGGACGCTACGAGCAGTACTTC. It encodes CASSEDGREGRYEQYF.

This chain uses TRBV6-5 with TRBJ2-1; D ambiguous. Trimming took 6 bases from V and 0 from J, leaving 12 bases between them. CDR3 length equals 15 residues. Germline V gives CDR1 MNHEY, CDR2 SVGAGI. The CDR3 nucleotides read TGTGCCAGCAGCCCAGACTCGAGCTCCTACAATGAGCAGTTCTTC. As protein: CASSPDSSSYNEQFF.

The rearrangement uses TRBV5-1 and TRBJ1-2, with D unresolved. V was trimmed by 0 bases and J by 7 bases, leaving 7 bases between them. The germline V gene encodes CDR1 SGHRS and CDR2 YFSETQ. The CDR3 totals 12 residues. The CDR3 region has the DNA TGCGCCAGCAGCTTGGGGCGGTTTGGCTACACCTTC. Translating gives CASSLGRFGYTF.

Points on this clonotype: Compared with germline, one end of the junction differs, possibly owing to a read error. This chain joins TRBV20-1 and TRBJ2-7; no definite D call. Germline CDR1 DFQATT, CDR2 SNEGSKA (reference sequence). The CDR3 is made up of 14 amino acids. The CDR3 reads CSAISPSSSCEQYF. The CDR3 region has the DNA TGCAGTGCTATCTCACCCTCGAGCTCCTGCGAGCAGTACTTC.

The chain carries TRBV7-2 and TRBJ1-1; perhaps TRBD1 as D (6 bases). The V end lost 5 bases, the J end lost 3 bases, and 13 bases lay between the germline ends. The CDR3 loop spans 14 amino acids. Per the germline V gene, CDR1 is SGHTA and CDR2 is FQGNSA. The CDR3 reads CASSRGQWDTEAFF. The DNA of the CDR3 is TGTGCCAGCAGCCGGGGGCAATGGGACACTGAAGCTTTCTTT.

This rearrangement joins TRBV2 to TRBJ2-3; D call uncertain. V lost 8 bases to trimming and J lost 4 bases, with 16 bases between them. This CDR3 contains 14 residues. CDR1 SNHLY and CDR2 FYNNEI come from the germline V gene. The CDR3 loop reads CASRRAMGADTQYF. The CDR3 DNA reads TGTGCCAGCCGCCGAGCGATGGGTGCAGATACGCAGTATTTT.

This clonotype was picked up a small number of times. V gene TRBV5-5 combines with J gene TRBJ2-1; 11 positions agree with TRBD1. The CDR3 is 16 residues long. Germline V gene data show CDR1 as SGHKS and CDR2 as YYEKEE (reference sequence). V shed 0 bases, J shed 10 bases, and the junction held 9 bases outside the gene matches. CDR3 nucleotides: TGTGCCAGCAGCTTGGCCCCTGGACAGGGGGCGCGGGAGCAGTTCTTC. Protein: CASSLAPGQGAREQFF.

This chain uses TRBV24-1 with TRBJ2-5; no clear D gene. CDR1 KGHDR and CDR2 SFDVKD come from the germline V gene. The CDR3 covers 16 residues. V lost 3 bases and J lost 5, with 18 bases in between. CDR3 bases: TGTGCCACCAGTGATCCCTTGGAGTTGGCTGGCGAGACCCAGTACTTC. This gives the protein CATSDPLELAGETQYF.

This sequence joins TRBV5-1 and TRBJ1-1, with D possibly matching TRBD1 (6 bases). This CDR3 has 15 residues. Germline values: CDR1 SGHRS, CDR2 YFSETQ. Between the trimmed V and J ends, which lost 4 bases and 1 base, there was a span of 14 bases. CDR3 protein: CASSPDRWQNTEAFF. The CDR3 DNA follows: TGCGCCAGCAGCCCCGACAGGTGGCAGAACACTGAAGCTTTCTTT.

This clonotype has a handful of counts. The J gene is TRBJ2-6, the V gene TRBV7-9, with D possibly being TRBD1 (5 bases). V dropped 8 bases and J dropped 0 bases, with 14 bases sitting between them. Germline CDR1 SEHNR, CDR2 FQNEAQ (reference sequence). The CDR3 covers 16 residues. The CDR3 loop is CASGRQKGSGANVLTF. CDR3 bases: TGTGCCAGCGGCCGACAGAAGGGCTCTGGGGCCAACGTCCTGACTTTC.

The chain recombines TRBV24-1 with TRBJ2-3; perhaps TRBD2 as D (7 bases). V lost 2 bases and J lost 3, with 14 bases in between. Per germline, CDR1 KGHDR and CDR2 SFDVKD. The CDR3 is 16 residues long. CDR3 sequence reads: CATSDWGGAGTDTQYF. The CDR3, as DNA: TGTGCCACCAGTGATTGGGGGGGCGCTGGAACAGATACGCAGTATTTT.

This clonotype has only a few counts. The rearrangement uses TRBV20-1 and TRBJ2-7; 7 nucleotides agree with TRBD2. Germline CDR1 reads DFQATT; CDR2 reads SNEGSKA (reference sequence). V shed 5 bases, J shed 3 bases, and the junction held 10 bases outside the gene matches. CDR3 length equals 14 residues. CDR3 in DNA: TGCAGTGCTGGGGGGGTAAGGGGTCTCTACGAGCAGTACTTC. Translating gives CSAGGVRGLYEQYF.

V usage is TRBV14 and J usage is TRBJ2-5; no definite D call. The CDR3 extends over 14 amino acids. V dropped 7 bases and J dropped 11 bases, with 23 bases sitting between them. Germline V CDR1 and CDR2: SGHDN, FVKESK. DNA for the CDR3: TGTGCCAGCAACCGAGAAGGATCCTACAATGAGCAGTACTTC. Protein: CASNREGSYNEQYF.

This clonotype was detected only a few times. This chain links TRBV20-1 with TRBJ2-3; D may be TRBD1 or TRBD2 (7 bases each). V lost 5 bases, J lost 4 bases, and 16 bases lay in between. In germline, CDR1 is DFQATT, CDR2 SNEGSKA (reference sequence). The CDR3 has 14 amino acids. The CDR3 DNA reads TGCAGTGCTGGGTGGCCAGGGGGGGCAGATACGCAGTATTTT. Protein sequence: CSAGWPGGADTQYF.